This TCR beta chain emerged from a study of blood T cell repertoires in COVID-19. About the research overall: Both acute and convalescent COVID-19 samples were obtained from the United States, Italy and Spain. The cDNA or gDNA used as material had been derived from T cells, B-cell-depleted T cells, or PBMCs.

This clone was counted a single time. Unmatched junction bases numbered 4, after V lost 2 bases and J lost 7 bases. Germline values: CDR1 MNHEY, CDR2 SVGEGT. The CDR3 is made up of 14 amino acids. The data were produced by immunoSEQ multiplex PCR, yet TCRdb's version contains in-frame clones alone and is incomplete. The sample has 150,000 to 200,000 clones, 76% seen once; the top ten hold roughly 17%. Participants were placed into cohorts based on the clinical history they reported. The chain joins TRBV6-2 or TRBV6-3 to TRBJ1-4, with 7 positions matching TRBD1. The sample was PBMCs or T cells enriched from blood (not recorded which). The clonotype comes from a woman aged 45-60 years with acute COVID-19. The CDR3 is CASSYRTGLEKLFF. Here the CDR3 DNA reads TGTGCCAGCAGTTACCGGACAGGTCTTGAAAAACTGTTTTTT.